This TCR beta chain was identified in a study of T cell changes during pregnancy in multiple sclerosis. Between the trimmed V and J ends, which lost 2 bases and 7 bases, there was a span of 12 bases. The CDR3 runs 14 residues. The germline V gene encodes CDR1 LNHDA and CDR2 SQIVND (reference sequence). Assay used: immunoSEQ multiplex PCR; TCRdb lists only in-frame clones, some missing. The table records approximately 30,000 clones, approximately 89% of them present only once. The genes are TRBV19 and TRBJ1-5, with D maybe TRBD1 (6 bases). The source is a female donor with multiple sclerosis, enrolled in a pregnancy study. The material sequenced was CD4+ T cells from peripheral blood mononuclear cells, taken in the second trimester of pregnancy. The CDR3 bases are TGTGCCAGTAGTATATTTGAGGGGGGGCAGCCCCAGCATTTT. Protein product: CASSIFEGGQPQHF.